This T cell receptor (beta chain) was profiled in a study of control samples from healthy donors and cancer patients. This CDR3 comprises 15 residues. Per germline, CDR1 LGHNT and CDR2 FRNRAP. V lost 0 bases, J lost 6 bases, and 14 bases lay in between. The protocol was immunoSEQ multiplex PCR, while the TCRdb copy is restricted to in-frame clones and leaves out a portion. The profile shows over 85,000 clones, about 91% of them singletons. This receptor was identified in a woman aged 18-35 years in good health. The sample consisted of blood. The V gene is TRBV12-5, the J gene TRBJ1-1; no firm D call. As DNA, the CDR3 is TGTGCTAGTGGTTTGGTAATAGGTATCGGGGCTGAAGCTTTCTTT. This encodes CASGLVIGIGAEAFF.